This TCR beta chain was documented in a study of CD8 T cells in ankylosing spondylitis (dated by TCRdb to the late 2010s). About the full investigation: T cell receptor beta repertoires were profiled in healthy donors and ankylosing spondylitis patients so that disease-linked TCR variants could be found. The full study cohort was made up of approximately 24 ankylosing spondylitis patients and roughly 98 healthy donors. Peripheral blood samples were taken, and synovial fluid was additionally collected from ankylosing spondylitis patients. Study-level results and caveats: Significant enrichment of the disease-linked clones was reported in matched synovial fluid samples from ankylosing spondylitis patients. The disease-linked clones had a CD8+ phenotype and were found at relatively low frequencies in peripheral blood. Blood from ankylosing spondylitis patients appeared to be characterized by a TCR beta motif made up of seven or eight highly homologous amino acid variants. Some motif variants had previously been reported in the synovial fluid and blood of reactive arthritis patients, which suggests shared mechanisms of disease initiation.

This sample was sequenced with an Illumina HiSeq 2500. Quantitative 5'-RACE with molecular barcodes was the method used to prepare the TCR beta libraries. The paper's data handling went like this. Disease-linked TCR variants were identified with a new computational method built on a probabilistic model of VDJ rearrangement. TCRdb reprocessed the public reads (quality trimming at Q25 with fastp, clone calling with MiXCR) and kept in-frame beta chains. CDR3 protein duplicates are merged, each entry listing the most common genes and DNA. The V and J calls follow TCRdb's processing rather than the paper's. The sample table records 300,000 to 350,000 distinct CDR3 sequences; about a fifth of these occur just once. Around 3.2% of the sample goes to the ten largest clones. CDR1 and CDR2 were assigned from the germline V gene as SGHVS and FNYEAQ. The CDR3 holds 16 amino acids from the cysteine to the phenylalanine. Kept here is only the CDR3 DNA, which spans 48 bases and is read in frame from base 1. Trimming takes 3 bases off V and 3 bases off J; junction bases not matched to a gene: 6.

This clonotype has only a few counts. The antigen it recognizes is unknown. The record has no base qualities; no much larger clone is one base away. This TCR was recovered from a female donor with ankylosing spondylitis or in good health (not recorded which). The sequenced sample was blood, either unsorted or a sorted T cell fraction (not recorded which). This chain joins TRBV7-6 to TRBJ2-3; 10 of the junction bases match TRBD2. For the CDR3, the sequence is CASSFRLAGETDTQYF. In nucleotides, the sequence is TGTGCCAGCAGCTTTCGGCTAGCGGGAGAAACAGATACGCAGTATTTT.